This T cell receptor beta chain is drawn from a study of shared clonotypes between healthy human individuals. Points from the study as a whole: Four donors held around 5% of naive CD4 clonotypes in common.

Per the study methods: There were no quality scores in the junction-only immunoSEQ sequences, so filtering differed. Only in-frame clones appear in the TCRdb table, and some are missing; sequencing was by immunoSEQ multiplex PCR. The V and J calls and clone size come from that table; D and trimming were worked out from the DNA. This sample yields a few million clones, of which around nine tenths are seen a single time; 0.13% to 0.15% belongs to the top ten. V was clipped by 3 bases and J by 0 bases, with 6 bases between them. CDR1 and CDR2 (germline): LNHDA, SQIVND (reference sequence). The CDR3 runs to 14 residues. With regard to this clone: Its antigen is not identified. Other nucleotide sequences in the sample specify the same CDR3.

The chain has TRBV19 and TRBJ1-3; D is unresolved. Material: naive CD4+ T cells sorted from blood. Noted subset: CD45RA+ positively selected. The clonotype originates from a man aged 18 to 30 in good health. The CDR3 DNA reads as TGTGCCAGTAGTATTGGCCTCTCTGGAAACACCATATATTTT. Its translation is CASSIGLSGNTIYF.